This TCR beta chain stems from a study of blood T cell repertoires in COVID-19. Study overall: Some COVID-19 samples were acute and others convalescent; all came from the United States, Italy and Spain.

V lost 0 bases and J lost 1, with 7 bases in between. Germline V gene sequence: CDR1 SGHDT, CDR2 YYEEEE. This CDR3 is 15 amino acids long. Under the authors' procedure: Using reference gene primer amplification, nucleated cell counts were estimated. Assay: immunoSEQ multiplex PCR; the TCRdb copy retains only in-frame clones and omits some. The DNA was the basis for D and trimming; V, J and clone size are from that table. The sample records 35,000 to 45,000 clones, about nine tenths being singletons. The clonotype was recovered from a human donor in a cohort sampled during active COVID-19. This rearrangement joins TRBV5-6 to TRBJ2-2; no clear D. Specimen: peripheral blood. The CDR3 region is CASSLVSGNTGELFF. The CDR3 bases are TGTGCCAGCAGCTTGGTGTCGGGGAACACCGGGGAGCTGTTTTTT.